This T cell receptor beta chain was identified in a study of CD4 T cells in relation to SARS-CoV-2 and coronaviruses (dated by TCRdb to the early 2020s). Turning to the overall study: In the ViraFEST assay, PBMCs were cultured with antigen for ten to eleven days, after which TCR beta CDR3s were sequenced to identify clonal expansions specific to the antigen. The negative reference condition was either a culture with an HIV-1 Nef peptide pool or a culture with no peptide. HLA restriction was mapped for shared crossreactive spike epitopes using patient-derived lymphoblastoid cell lines. The study assessed, at the TCR clonotype level, memory CD4+ T cell crossreactivity between SARS-CoV-2 and common cold coronavirus spike proteins. The Adaptive Biotechnologies TCR-sequencing kit was used to sequence samples from three pre-COVID donors and the naive versus memory experiments, while other data came from Illumina-based sequencing. A different, Illumina-based TCR-beta assay was used to sequence expansion assays from other donors in the study. The paper's findings and limits, for the study overall: About 65% of donors had memory CD4+ clonotypes that crossrecognized SARS-CoV-2 and at least one common cold coronavirus spike. Compared with monoreactive clones, crossreactive clones had significantly weaker SARS-CoV-2-driven expansion, a result consistent with antigenic imprinting. Crossreactivity analysis was centred on spike protein, so crossreactivity against other viral proteins was not assessed. No donor contributed both pre-pandemic and post-infection samples, which limited tracing the source of pre-existing responses. The study was constrained by small numbers of patients and of tested TCRs.

The library was generated by the immunoSEQ multiplex PCR assay. The published analysis was carried out like this. During preprocessing, nonproductive sequences were discarded, as were any CDR3s that did not begin with C, did not end with F or W, or were shorter than 7 amino acids. Antigen-specific clonotypes were called with the MANAFEST web app on the basis of expansion relative to the reference and to other culture wells. A clone was considered positive if the clone showed significant expansion compared with the reference culture in 2 of 3 replicate wells at an FDR below 0.05. To be called positive, a clone also had to show significant expansion compared with every other tandem well and an odds ratio greater than 5. Pairwise Levenshtein distance, computed with the stringdist R package after three terminal residues were trimmed from each end, was used as the measure of CDR3 homology. Drawn from immuneACCESS, this table holds only the in-frame rearrangements with V and J called that TCRdb kept. Clones are partly lost; checked studies trace under half to an unresolved V gene and leave the rest unexplained. V, J and clone size derive from that table, while D and trimming were established from the DNA sequence. Counted in this sample were roughly 15,000 clones; 82% of them appeared once. About 33% of the sample goes to the ten largest clones.

CD4+ T cells from unexposed donors were collected before the COVID-19 pandemic (2011-2018). After around ten days of culture, CD4+ T cells were isolated with the EasySep CD4+ T cell isolation kit. As far as cell numbers permitted, CD4+ T cells from unexposed donors were tested for reactivity against SARS-CoV-2 S and N as well as four spike pools from common cold coronaviruses. Two million PBMCs per well were cultured in IMDM with roughly 5% human AB serum and 8.5 to 10 IU/ml IL-2. Half of the culture medium was replaced with fresh IL-2-containing medium on days 3 and 7. Triplicate replicate wells were generally used for each peptide culture condition. The leukapheresis product used for the unexposed donors was purchased from a commercial source. Ficoll-Paque PLUS gradient centrifugation was used to isolate PBMCs from leukapheresis product or whole blood. PBMCs were either cryopreserved at -140°C or used fresh in the expansion assay. The QIAamp Micro DNA Kit was used to extract genomic DNA from the CD4+ T cells.

In the case of this clone: Its antigen is currently not known. No qualities accompany the bases; no much larger clone lies one base away.

The V end gives up 6 bases and the J end 2 bases, leaving 6 bases in the junction not matched to a gene. Counted from cysteine to phenylalanine, this CDR3 has 14 amino acids. The only DNA kept is the CDR3, 42 bases in frame from the first base. The germline V gene (reference sequence) provides CDR1 MNHEY and CDR2 SMNVEV. This receptor chain uses TRBV27 and TRBJ2-7, with TRBD1 matching 8 junction bases. Sequencing input: CD4+ T cells from PBMCs, cultured in vitro. This receptor was taken from a human donor in good health. The nucleotide sequence is TGTGCCAGCAGATCCCGGGACAGGCCCTACGAGCAGTACTTC. Its protein product is CASRSRDRPYEQYF.